A selection of T cell receptor beta chains follows, all from one sample in a study of shared clonotypes between healthy human individuals. Method: immunoSEQ multiplex PCR; TCRdb's copy keeps in-frame clones and lacks some. The table shows about 520,000 clones, with approximately 82% occurring only once. Material for sequencing was PBMCs. These receptors all come from a woman aged 35 to 49 in good health. Some clones in this sample may be carry-over from other donors' samples. CDR3s include the opening cysteine and the closing phenylalanine or tryptophan. D genes are given only for firm matches. The size field is filled for only some rows; it gives once, few, many or a size class.

j_gene | v_gene | abundance | d_gene | CDR3aa | CDR3nt
TRBJ1-1 | TRBV7-6 | NA | NA | CASSLAGGNTEAFF | TGTGCCAGCAGCTTAGCGGGGGGGAACACTGAAGCTTTCTTT
TRBJ2-3 | TRBV29-1 | NA | NA | CSVVAEGTDTQYF | TGCAGCGTTGTAGCGGAAGGCACAGATACGCAGTATTTT
TRBJ2-2 | TRBV5-5 | many | TRBD2 | CASSLELAGVFGELFF | TGTGCCAGCAGCTTGGAACTAGCGGGAGTATTTGGGGAGCTGTTTTTT
TRBJ2-6 | TRBV10-3 | NA | TRBD1 | CAISPGTGVGANVLTF | TGTGCCATCAGTCCCGGGACAGGGGTCGGGGCCAACGTCCTGACTTTC
TRBJ2-1 | TRBV19 | NA | TRBD2 | CATRAPAGVSYEQFF | TGTGCCACCCGGGCACCAGCGGGAGTGAGCTATGAGCAGTTCTTC
TRBJ2-1 | TRBV7-2 | NA | TRBD2 | CASSPSSGRAGEQFF | TGTGCCAGCAGCCCATCTAGCGGGAGGGCAGGTGAGCAGTTCTTC
TRBJ2-2 | TRBV7-7 | NA | NA | CASSPLGSFTGELFF | TGTGCCAGCAGCCCCTTGGGGAGCTTTACCGGGGAGCTGTTTTTT
TRBJ2-5 | TRBV15 | NA | NA | CATSRDLVNQETQYF | TGTGCCACCAGCAGAGATCTGGTGAACCAAGAGACCCAGTACTTC
TRBJ2-3 | TRBV7-8 | NA | NA | CASSLLSDTQYF | TGTGCCAGCAGCTTATTGTCAGATACGCAGTATTTT
TRBJ2-7 | TRBV27 | NA | TRBD2 | CASSWASGTRGGDYEQYF | TGTGCCAGCAGTTGGGCTAGCGGGACGCGGGGAGGGGACTACGAGCAGTACTTC
TRBJ1-6 | TRBV30 | NA | NA | CAWNGGHSPLHF | TGTGCCTGGAACGGCGGTCATTCACCCCTCCACTTT
TRBJ1-2 | TRBV11-2 | NA | NA | CASSYAGDGYTF | TGTGCCAGCAGCTACGCAGGGGATGGCTACACCTTC
TRBJ1-1 | TRBV11-2 | NA | NA | CASSLGGWGTEAFF | TGTGCCAGCAGCTTAGGGGGCTGGGGCACTGAAGCTTTCTTT
TRBJ2-7 | TRBV5-1 | NA | TRBD2 | CASSLGLAGDGLDEQYF | TGCGCCAGCAGCTTAGGACTAGCGGGAGACGGGCTCGACGAGCAATACTTC
TRBJ2-6 | TRBV11-3 | NA | TRBD1 | CASSPGTGASGANVLTF | TGTGCCAGCAGCCCCGGGACAGGGGCATCTGGGGCCAACGTCCTGACTTTC
TRBJ1-5 | TRBV6-4 | NA | NA | CASSPESGQPQHF | TGTGCCAGCAGTCCGGAGTCCGGTCAGCCCCAGCATTTT
TRBJ1-5 | TRBV28 | once | NA | CASSGHWWPQHF | TGTGCCAGCAGTGGTCATTGGTGGCCCCAGCATTTT
TRBJ1-1 | TRBV19 | NA | NA | CASSIRRKTEAFF | TGTGCCAGTAGTATCCGTCGGAAGACTGAAGCTTTCTTT
TRBJ2-2 | TRBV27 | NA | NA | CASSFGWDTGELFF | TGTGCCAGCAGTTTCGGCTGGGACACCGGGGAGCTGTTTTTT
TRBJ2-2 | TRBV30 | few | TRBD1 | CAWTGTGDTGELFF | TGTGCCTGGACCGGGACAGGGGACACCGGGGAGCTGTTTTTT
TRBJ1-1 | TRBV5-4 | NA | NA | CASSLKLGMNTEAFF | TGTGCCAGCAGCTTGAAGTTGGGTATGAACACTGAAGCTTTCTTT
TRBJ2-1 | TRBV28 | NA | TRBD2 | CASTRHPGLAGGIGNEQFF | TGTGCCAGCACCCGGCACCCGGGACTAGCGGGAGGGATTGGTAATGAGCAGTTCTTC
TRBJ2-2 | TRBV6-4 | NA | TRBD2 | CASSDSTSGSGTGELFF | TGTGCCAGCAGTGACTCGACTAGCGGGAGTGGCACCGGGGAGCTGTTTTTT
TRBJ1-5 | TRBV30 | NA | NA | CTWGRGRNQPQHF | TGTACCTGGGGCCGGGGACGGAATCAGCCCCAGCATTTT
TRBJ2-2 | TRBV18 | NA | NA | CASSPRWRTGELFF | TGTGCCAGCTCACCCAGGTGGAGAACCGGGGAGCTGTTTTTT
TRBJ1-1 | TRBV19 | few | NA | CASSKRDRNTEAFF | TGTGCCAGTAGTAAGAGGGACCGAAACACTGAAGCTTTCTTT
TRBJ2-7 | TRBV9 | NA | NA | CASSVTRDSPYEQYF | TGTGCCAGCAGCGTGACCCGGGACTCTCCCTACGAGCAGTACTTC
TRBJ1-2 | TRBV28 | NA | NA | CASRTSYGYTF | TGTGCCAGCAGGACCTCCTATGGCTACACCTTC
TRBJ2-7 | TRBV5-6 | NA | NA | CASSLESEQYF | TGTGCCAGCAGCTTGGAGTCCGAGCAGTACTTC